This T cell receptor (beta chain) was sequenced for a study of CD8 T cells in ankylosing spondylitis. Overall study findings and caveats: Disease-associated clones were reportedly significantly overrepresented in matched ankylosing spondylitis synovial fluid. Blood from ankylosing spondylitis patients appeared to carry a characteristic eight-variant TCR beta motif.

A quantitative 5'-RACE method, one with molecular barcodes, was used to make TCR beta libraries. A single record per CDR3 protein comes from TCRdb applying MiXCR to the 5' RACE reads. The table shows roughly 180,000 distinct CDR3 sequences, with 9.8% occurring only once. At least ten counts were recorded for this clonotype. Its antigen is undetermined. V was clipped by 3 bases and J by 1 base, with 8 bases between them. This CDR3 is built from 14 residues. Germline V gene sequence: CDR1 KGHDR, CDR2 SFDVKD. Sequencing was carried out using blood, either unsorted or a sorted T cell fraction (not recorded which). The chain couples TRBV24-1 to TRBJ2-5; unclear D gene. The TCR comes from a female donor with ankylosing spondylitis or in good health (not recorded which). CDR3 amino acids: CATSDGALQETQYF. The CDR3 nucleotides read TGTGCCACCAGTGATGGTGCCCTCCAAGAGACCCAGTACTTC.